This is a list of T cell receptor beta chains from one sample in a study of identifying expanded T cells in peripheral blood. Clones were sequenced by immunoSEQ multiplex PCR, and TCRdb holds only the in-frame ones, with some missing. The sample holds around 80,000 clones; 90% are singletons and the top ten take under 3.5%. The material sequenced was blood. The receptors were sampled from a person aged 18 to 70 in good health. CDR3s include the opening cysteine and the closing phenylalanine or tryptophan. A D gene is named only where the DNA matches it firmly. Some rows mark clone size as missing; the rest say once, few, many or name a class of expanded clone.

D gene,J gene,clone size,V gene,CDR3 length,CDR3 DNA,CDR3 protein
TRBD2,TRBJ2-2,NA,TRBV9,16,TGTGCCAGCAGCCGGGGGGGACTAGCGGTCACCGGGGAGCTGTTTTTT,CASSRGGLAVTGELFF
TRBD1,TRBJ1-6,NA,TRBV19,14,TGTGCCAGTAGTATGGGGACAGGGGGCTCACCCCTCCACTTT,CASSMGTGGSPLHF
NA,TRBJ2-7,NA,TRBV30,12,TGTGCCTGGAGAGGGGCTTTCTACGAGCAGTACTTC,CAWRGAFYEQYF
NA,TRBJ1-4,NA,TRBV4-3,14,TGCGCCAGCAGCCCCGAGGGGGGGGGTGAAAAACTGTTTTTT,CASSPEGGGEKLFF
TRBD2,TRBJ2-5,NA,TRBV7-6,15,TGTGCCAGCGGCAGACTAGCGAGGACGCAAGAGACCCAGTACTTC,CASGRLARTQETQYF
TRBD1,TRBJ1-1,NA,TRBV6-5,15,TGTGCCAGCAGACCCCGGGGACAGCGGAACACTGAAGCTTTCTTT,CASRPRGQRNTEAFF
TRBD1,TRBJ2-1,NA,TRBV2,15,TGTGCCAGCATCAAGACAGGGGGGTACGGCAATGAGCAGTTCTTC,CASIKTGGYGNEQFF
NA,TRBJ2-1,NA,TRBV7-2,14,TGTGCCAGCAGCCGGAGGGGGGATTTTAATGAGCAGTTCTTC,CASSRRGDFNEQFF
TRBD2,TRBJ2-2,NA,TRBV18,16,TGTGCCAGCTCGACTAGCGGGGGGGCGAACACCGGGGAGCTGTTTTTT,CASSTSGGANTGELFF
NA,TRBJ2-4,NA,TRBV27,13,TGTGCCAGCAGCCCGGACAGAAAAAACATTCAGTACTTC,CASSPDRKNIQYF
TRBD2,TRBJ2-7,NA,TRBV7-2,15,TGTGCCAGCAAGCCGACGGGAGGCTCCACCTACGAGCAGTACTTC,CASKPTGGSTYEQYF
TRBD2,TRBJ2-5,NA,TRBV10-1,15,TGCGCCAGCAGTGACCCGAGGACTAGTAGGGAGACCCAGTACTTC,CASSDPRTSRETQYF
NA,TRBJ2-1,NA,TRBV2,16,TGTGCCAGCAGTGCCCTTTCGGGGAAACTATACAATGAGCAGTTCTTC,CASSALSGKLYNEQFF
NA,TRBJ1-3,NA,TRBV11-2,11,TGTGCCAGCAGCACCCAGCCCACCATATATTTT,CASSTQPTIYF
NA,TRBJ2-3,NA,TRBV5-1,13,TGCGCCAGCCATGTAGCGCTCACAGATACGCAGTATTTT,CASHVALTDTQYF
NA,TRBJ1-4,NA,TRBV5-6,14,TGTGCCAGCAGCTTAACGGGCCCCATTGAAAAACTGTTTTTT,CASSLTGPIEKLFF
NA,TRBJ1-5,few,TRBV6-4,13,TGTGCCAGCAGTGAGCAGGTTAATCAGCCCCAGCATTTT,CASSEQVNQPQHF
NA,TRBJ1-3,once,TRBV29-1,15,TGCAGCGTTGAAGATCGGAGCAGCTCTGGAAACACCATATATTTT,CSVEDRSSSGNTIYF
NA,TRBJ1-2,NA,TRBV15,14,TGTGCCACCAGCTTATCGGCTTTAGGCTATGGCTACACCTTC,CATSLSALGYGYTF
NA,TRBJ2-1,once,TRBV11-3,14,TGTGCCAGCAGCTTGGGGTTAGGGATCGATGAGCAGTTCTTC,CASSLGLGIDEQFF
NA,TRBJ1-6,few,TRBV19,12,TGTGCCAGTAGCATTTTGGGGGCTGCCCTCCACTTT,CASSILGAALHF
NA,TRBJ1-6,NA,TRBV19,13,TGTGCCAGTAGTATAGATTATAATTCACCCCTCCACTTT,CASSIDYNSPLHF
TRBD1,TRBJ2-1,NA,TRBV11-3,15,TGTGCCAGCAGCTTAGGACAGGGACAATACAATGAGCAGTTCTTC,CASSLGQGQYNEQFF
TRBD2,TRBJ2-5,NA,TRBV10-2,15,TGCGCCAGCAGTGATCGGGCCAGCGGGGGCGAGACCCAGTACTTC,CASSDRASGGETQYF
NA,TRBJ1-2,NA,TRBV5-4,15,TGTGCCAGCAGCCCGGGGGGGGGTGACAACTATGGCTACACCTTC,CASSPGGGDNYGYTF
NA,TRBJ1-1,NA,TRBV28,12,TGTGCCAGCCAGACGCCGAAGATCCCAGCTTTCTTT,CASQTPKIPAFF
TRBD2,TRBJ2-1,NA,TRBV19,15,TGTGCCAGTGCGGGAGGACCGAGCTCCTACAATGAGCAGTTCTTC,CASAGGPSSYNEQFF
NA,TRBJ2-5,once,TRBV5-1,15,TGCGCCAGCAAGATGACAGTGGAGTCGCAAGAGACCCAGTACTTC,CASKMTVESQETQYF
NA,TRBJ2-1,NA,TRBV5-1,15,TGCGCCAGCAGCTTGTCAGGCAGTTGGGGCAATGAGCAGTTCTTC,CASSLSGSWGNEQFF
TRBD2,TRBJ2-5,NA,TRBV6-5,15,TGTGCCAGCAGGTCCCGACTAGCACCCAAAGAGACCCAGTACTTC,CASRSRLAPKETQYF
TRBD1,TRBJ1-6,NA,TRBV6-1,12,TGTGCCAGCAGCGACAGGGATTTCACCCTCCACTTT,CASSDRDFTLHF
NA,TRBJ2-7,NA,TRBV5-1,16,TGCGCCAGCAGCTTGGAAGGGGGGATAAGCTCCTACGAGCAGTACTTC,CASSLEGGISSYEQYF
NA,TRBJ2-1,NA,TRBV10-3,13,TGTGCCATCAGTGAAGGCTGGGACCCTGAGCAGTTCTTC,CAISEGWDPEQFF
NA,TRBJ2-2,NA,TRBV14,16,TGTGCCAGCAGCCGAGACTGGGCTCGAGGGACCGGGGAGCTGTTTTTT,CASSRDWARGTGELFF
NA,TRBJ2-7,once,TRBV5-1,17,TGCGCCAGCAGCTCGTCCAACCAGACAGTCGCGGCCTACGAGCAGTACTTC,CASSSSNQTVAAYEQYF
TRBD1,TRBJ1-2,NA,TRBV28,13,TGTGCCAGCAGTCGGGACAGCTACTATGGCTACACCTTC,CASSRDSYYGYTF
NA,TRBJ1-1,NA,TRBV21-1,14,TGTGCCAGCAGCGAGGGACAGGGCTCCTCTGAAGCTTTCTTT,CASSEGQGSSEAFF